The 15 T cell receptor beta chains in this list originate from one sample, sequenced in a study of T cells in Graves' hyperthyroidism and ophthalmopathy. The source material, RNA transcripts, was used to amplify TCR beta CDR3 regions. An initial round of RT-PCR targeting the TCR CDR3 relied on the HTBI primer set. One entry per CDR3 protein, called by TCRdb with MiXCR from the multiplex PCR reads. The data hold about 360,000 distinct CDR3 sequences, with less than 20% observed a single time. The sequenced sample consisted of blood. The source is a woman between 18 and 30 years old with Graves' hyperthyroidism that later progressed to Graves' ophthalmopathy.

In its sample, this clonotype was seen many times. The CDR3 DNA sequence: TGCAGTGCTATATCCGGACTCGCGGCAGAGACCCAGTACTTC. Translating gives CSAISGLAAETQYF. The chain has TRBV20-1 and TRBJ2-5, with D possibly TRBD2 on 5 matching bases. The CDR3 has 14 amino acids. The germline V gene encodes CDR1 DFQATT and CDR2 SNEGSKA (reference sequence). The ends were cut back, 4 bases at V and 4 bases at J, with 16 bases in the middle.

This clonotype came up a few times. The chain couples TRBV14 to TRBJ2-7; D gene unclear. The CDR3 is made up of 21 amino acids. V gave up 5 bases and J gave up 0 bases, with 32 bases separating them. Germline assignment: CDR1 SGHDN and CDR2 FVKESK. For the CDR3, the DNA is TGTGCCAGCAGCGAAGTCCCCGACCGGGCCACTGCGATTATCGGCTCCTACGAGCAGTACTTC. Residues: CASSEVPDRATAIIGSYEQYF.

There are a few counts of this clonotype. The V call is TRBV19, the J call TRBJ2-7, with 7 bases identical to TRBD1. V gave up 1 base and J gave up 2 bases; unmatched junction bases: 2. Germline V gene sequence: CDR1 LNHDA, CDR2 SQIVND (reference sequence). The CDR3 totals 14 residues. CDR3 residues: CASSIVTGAYEQYF. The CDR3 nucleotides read TGTGCCAGTAGTATAGTCACAGGGGCCTACGAGCAGTACTTC.

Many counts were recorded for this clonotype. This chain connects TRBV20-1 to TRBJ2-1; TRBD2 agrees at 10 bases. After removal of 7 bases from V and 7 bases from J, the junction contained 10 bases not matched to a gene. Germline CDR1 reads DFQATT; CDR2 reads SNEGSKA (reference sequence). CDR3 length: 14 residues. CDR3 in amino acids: CSVLLAGVGNEQFF. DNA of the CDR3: TGCAGTGTTCTTCTAGCGGGAGTGGGTAATGAGCAGTTCTTC.

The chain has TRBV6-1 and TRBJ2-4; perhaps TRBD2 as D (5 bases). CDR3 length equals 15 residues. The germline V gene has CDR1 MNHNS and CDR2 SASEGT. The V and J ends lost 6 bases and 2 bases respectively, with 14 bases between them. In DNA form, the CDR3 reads TGTGCCAGCAGCGGGGTTAGGAGGACCAAAAACATTCAGTACTTC. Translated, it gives CASSGVRRTKNIQYF.

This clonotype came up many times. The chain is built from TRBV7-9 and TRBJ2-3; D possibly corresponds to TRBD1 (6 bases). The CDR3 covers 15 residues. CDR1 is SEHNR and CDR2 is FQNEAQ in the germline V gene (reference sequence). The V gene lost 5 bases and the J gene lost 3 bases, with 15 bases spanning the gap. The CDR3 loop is CASSTDRWGTDTQYF. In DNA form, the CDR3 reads TGTGCCAGCAGCACCGACAGGTGGGGAACAGATACGCAGTATTTT.

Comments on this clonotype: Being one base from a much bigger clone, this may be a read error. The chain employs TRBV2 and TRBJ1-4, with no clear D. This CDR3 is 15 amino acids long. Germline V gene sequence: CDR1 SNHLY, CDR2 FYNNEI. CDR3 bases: TGTGCCAGCAGTGACCAGCAGGTTGCTAATGAAAGACTGTTTTTT. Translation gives CASSDQQVANERLFF.

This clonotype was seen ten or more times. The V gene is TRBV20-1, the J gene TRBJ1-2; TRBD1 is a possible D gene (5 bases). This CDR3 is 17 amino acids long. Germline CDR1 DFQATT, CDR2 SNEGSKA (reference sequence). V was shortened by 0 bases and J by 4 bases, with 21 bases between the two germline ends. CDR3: CSARDSGTPANSYGYTF. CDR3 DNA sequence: TGCAGTGCTAGAGATTCGGGGACCCCCGCAAACTCCTATGGCTACACCTTC.

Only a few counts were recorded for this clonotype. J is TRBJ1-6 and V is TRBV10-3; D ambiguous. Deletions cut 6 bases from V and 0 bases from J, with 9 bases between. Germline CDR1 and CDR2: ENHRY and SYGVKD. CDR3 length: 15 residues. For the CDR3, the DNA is TGTGCCATCAGGGGAGAGAACTCCTATAATTCACCCCTCCACTTT. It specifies CAIRGENSYNSPLHF.

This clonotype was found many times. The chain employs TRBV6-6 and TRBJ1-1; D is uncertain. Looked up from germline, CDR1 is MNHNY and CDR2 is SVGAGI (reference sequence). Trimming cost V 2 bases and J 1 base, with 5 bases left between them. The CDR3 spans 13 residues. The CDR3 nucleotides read TGTGCCAGCAGTTACGCAGGGAACACTGAAGCTTTCTTT. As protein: CASSYAGNTEAFF.

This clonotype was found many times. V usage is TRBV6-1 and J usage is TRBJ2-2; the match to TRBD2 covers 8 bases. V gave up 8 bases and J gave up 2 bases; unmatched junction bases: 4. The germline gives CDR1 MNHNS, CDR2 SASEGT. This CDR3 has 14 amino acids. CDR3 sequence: CASAGLDNTGELFF. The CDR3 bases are TGTGCCAGCGCGGGACTAGACAACACCGGGGAGCTGTTTTTT.

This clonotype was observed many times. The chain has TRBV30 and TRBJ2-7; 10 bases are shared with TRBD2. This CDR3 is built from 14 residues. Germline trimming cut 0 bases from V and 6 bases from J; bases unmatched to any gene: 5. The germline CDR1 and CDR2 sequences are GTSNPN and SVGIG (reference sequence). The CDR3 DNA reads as TGTGCCTGGAGTGTTGAGGCTAGCGGGAGCGAGCAGTACTTC. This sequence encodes CAWSVEASGSEQYF.

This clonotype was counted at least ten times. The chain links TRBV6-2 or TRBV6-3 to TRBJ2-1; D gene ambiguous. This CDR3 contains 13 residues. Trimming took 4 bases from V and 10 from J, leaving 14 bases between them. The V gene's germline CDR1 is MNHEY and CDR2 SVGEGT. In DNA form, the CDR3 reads TGTGCCAGCAGTTTCCTTGCGCCCGGGGAGCAGTTCTTC. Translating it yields CASSFLAPGEQFF.

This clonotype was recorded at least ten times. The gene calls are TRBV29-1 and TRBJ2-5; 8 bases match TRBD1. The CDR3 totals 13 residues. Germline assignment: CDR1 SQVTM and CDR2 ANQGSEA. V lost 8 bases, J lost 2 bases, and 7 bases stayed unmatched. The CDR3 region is CSLRTGKQETQYF. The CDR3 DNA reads TGCAGCCTCCGGACAGGGAAACAAGAGACCCAGTACTTC.

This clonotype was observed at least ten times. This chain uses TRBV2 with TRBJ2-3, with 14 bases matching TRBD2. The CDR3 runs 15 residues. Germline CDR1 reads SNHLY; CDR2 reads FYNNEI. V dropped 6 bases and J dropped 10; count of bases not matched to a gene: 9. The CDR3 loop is CASRAGLAGVDAQYF. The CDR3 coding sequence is TGTGCCAGCAGGGCGGGACTAGCGGGAGTTGATGCGCAGTATTTT.